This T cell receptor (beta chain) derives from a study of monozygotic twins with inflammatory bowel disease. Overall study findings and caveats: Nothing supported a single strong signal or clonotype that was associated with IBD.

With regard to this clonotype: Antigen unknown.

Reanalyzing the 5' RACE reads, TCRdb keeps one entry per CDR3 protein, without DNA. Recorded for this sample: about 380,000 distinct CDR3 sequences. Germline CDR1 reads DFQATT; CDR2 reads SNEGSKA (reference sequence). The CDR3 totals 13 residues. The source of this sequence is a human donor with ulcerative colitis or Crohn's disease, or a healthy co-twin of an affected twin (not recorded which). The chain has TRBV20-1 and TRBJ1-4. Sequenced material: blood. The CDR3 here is CSAPGPTNEKLFF.